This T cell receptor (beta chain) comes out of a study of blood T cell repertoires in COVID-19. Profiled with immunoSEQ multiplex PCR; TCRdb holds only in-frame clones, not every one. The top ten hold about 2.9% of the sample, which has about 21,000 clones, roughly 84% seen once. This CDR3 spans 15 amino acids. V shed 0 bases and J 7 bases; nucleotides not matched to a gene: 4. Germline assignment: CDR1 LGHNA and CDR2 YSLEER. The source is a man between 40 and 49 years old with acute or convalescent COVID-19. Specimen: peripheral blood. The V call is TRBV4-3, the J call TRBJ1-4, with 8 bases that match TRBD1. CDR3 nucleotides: TGCGCCAGCAGCCAAGAAGGCAGGGGGCTTGAAAAACTGTTTTTT. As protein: CASSQEGRGLEKLFF.